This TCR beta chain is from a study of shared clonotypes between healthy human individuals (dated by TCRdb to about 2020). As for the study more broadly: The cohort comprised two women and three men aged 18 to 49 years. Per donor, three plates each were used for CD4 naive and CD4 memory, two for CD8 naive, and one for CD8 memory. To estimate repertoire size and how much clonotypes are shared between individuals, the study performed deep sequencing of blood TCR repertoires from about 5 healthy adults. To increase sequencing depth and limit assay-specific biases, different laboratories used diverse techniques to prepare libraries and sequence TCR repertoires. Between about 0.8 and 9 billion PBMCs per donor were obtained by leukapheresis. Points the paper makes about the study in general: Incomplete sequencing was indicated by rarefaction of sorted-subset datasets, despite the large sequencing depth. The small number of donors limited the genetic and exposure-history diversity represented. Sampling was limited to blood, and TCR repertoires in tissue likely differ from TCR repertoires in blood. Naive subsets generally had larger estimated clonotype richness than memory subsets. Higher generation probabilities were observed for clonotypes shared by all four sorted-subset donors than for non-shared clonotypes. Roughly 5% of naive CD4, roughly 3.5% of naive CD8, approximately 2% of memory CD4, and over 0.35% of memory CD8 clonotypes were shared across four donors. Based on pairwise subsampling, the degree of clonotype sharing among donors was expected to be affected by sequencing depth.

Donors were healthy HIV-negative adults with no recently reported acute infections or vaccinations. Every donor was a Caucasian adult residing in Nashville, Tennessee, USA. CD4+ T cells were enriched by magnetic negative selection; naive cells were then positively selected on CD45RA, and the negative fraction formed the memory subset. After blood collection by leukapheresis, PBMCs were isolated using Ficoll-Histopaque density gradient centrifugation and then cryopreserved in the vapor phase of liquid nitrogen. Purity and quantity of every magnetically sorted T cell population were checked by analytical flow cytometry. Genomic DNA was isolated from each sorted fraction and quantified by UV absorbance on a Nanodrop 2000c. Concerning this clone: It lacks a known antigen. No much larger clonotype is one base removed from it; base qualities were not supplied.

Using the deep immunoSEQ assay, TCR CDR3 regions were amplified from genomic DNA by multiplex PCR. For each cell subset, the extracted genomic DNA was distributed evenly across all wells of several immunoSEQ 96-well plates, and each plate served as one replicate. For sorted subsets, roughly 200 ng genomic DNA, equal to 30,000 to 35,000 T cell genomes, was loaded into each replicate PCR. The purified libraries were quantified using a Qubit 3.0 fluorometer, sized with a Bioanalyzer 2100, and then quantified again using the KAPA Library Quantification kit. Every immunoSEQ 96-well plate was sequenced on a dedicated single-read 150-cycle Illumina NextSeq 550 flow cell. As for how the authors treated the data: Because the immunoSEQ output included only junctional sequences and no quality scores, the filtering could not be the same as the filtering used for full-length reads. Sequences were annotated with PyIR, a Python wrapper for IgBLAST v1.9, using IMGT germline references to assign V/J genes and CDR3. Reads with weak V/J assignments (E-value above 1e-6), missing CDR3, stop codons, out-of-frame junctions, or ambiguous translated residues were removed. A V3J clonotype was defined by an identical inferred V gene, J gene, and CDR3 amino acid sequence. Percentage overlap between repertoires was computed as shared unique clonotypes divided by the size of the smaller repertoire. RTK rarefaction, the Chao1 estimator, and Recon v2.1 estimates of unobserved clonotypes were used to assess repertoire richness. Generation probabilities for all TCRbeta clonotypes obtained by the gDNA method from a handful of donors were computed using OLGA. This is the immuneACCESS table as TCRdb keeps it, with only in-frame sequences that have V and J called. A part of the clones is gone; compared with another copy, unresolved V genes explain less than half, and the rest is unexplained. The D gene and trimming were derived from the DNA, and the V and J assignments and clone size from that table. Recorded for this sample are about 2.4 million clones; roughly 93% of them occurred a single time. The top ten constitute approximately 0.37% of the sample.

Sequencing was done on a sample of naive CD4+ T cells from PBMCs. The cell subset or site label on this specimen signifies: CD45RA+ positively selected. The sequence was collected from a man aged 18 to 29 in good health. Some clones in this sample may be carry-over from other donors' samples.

The nucleotide sequence reads as follows: TGTGCCACCAGCAGAGATGCCTATCAGCCCCAGCATTTT. Its protein reads: CATSRDAYQPQHF. The receptor chain draws on TRBV15 and TRBJ1-5; a confident D gene designation cannot be given. The CDR3, cysteine through phenylalanine, is 13 amino acids long. Only the CDR3 DNA stays, 39 bases, in frame from base 1. V lost 0 bases and J lost 5 bases; the stretch between them is 5 bases long. CDR1 and CDR2, looked up from the germline V gene (reference sequence), are LNHNV and YYDKDF.